A selection of T cell receptor beta chains follows, all from one sample in a study of blood T cell repertoires in COVID-19. Produced via immunoSEQ multiplex PCR; TCRdb's table is partial and in-frame only. The sample yields 45,000 to 65,000 clones, 75% to 85% seen once. Sequencing used peripheral blood. These receptors originate from a woman between 55 and 75 years old with acute or convalescent COVID-19. The CDR3 runs from the conserved cysteine through the conserved F or W. The D gene is left open where the match is weak.

j_call	d_call	v_call	cdr3_aa
TRBJ1-1	TRBD1	TRBV30	CAWSGGTGGTEAFF
TRBJ2-4	.	TRBV5-8	CASLGTGKDIQYF
TRBJ1-3	TRBD1	TRBV28	CASGGTVVSRRSDTIYF
TRBJ1-1	.	TRBV6-7	CASSLLNPRGGCMNTEAFF
TRBJ2-7	TRBD1	TRBV27	CASSTRDRASHEQYF
TRBJ2-1	TRBD1	TRBV7-9	CASSQGQGFGNEQFF
TRBJ1-5	.	TRBV4-1	CASSQDLGAGNQPQHF
TRBJ2-3	TRBD2	TRBV5-1	CASSLGLADTQYF
TRBJ2-1	TRBD1	TRBV7-6	CASSPTGGNNEQFF
TRBJ1-2	.	TRBV6-1	CASSDPDLATGSYGYTF
TRBJ2-1	.	TRBV10-2	CASSLDINEQFF
TRBJ1-5	.	TRBV24-1	CATSDAQGSQPQHF
TRBJ2-1	.	TRBV11-2	CASSLDPGRNEQFF
TRBJ1-4	.	TRBV5-5	CASTLLVGGREKLFF
TRBJ1-5	.	TRBV12-2	CASLSRGHSSHF
TRBJ2-7	TRBD1	TRBV5-1	CASSLGNRDRIRYEQYF
TRBJ2-5	.	TRBV21-1	CASSFPQGQGVQETQYF
TRBJ1-1	.	TRBV7-3	CASSATDSTEAFF
TRBJ1-2	.	TRBV9	CASSARDIVVSDYGYTF
TRBJ2-3	.	TRBV24-1	CATSDFNSRGADTQYF
TRBJ1-5	.	TRBV19	CASSLTHSNQPQHF
TRBJ1-6	TRBD1	TRBV19	CASSTRDRAPLHF
TRBJ2-5	TRBD1	TRBV11-2	CASSPSGTGGDETQYF
TRBJ2-7	TRBD1	TRBV7-2	CASSLGQGAYEQYF